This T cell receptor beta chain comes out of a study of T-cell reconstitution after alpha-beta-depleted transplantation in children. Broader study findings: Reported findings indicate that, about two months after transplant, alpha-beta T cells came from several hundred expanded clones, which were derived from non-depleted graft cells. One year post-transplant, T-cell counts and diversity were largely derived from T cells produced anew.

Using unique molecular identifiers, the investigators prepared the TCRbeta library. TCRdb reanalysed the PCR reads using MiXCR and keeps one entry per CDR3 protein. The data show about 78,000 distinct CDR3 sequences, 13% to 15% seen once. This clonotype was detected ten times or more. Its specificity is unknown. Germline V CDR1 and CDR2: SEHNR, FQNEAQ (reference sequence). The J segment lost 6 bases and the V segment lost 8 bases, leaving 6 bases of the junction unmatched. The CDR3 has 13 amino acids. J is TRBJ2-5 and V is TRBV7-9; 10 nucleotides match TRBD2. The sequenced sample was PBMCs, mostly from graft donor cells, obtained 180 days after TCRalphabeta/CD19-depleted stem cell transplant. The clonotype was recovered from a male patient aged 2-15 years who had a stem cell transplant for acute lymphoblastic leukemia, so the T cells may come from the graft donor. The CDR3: CASGYSGRQTQYF. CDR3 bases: TGTGCCAGCGGTTATAGCGGGAGGCAGACCCAGTACTTC.